This T cell receptor (beta chain) comes out of a study of blood T cell repertoires in COVID-19 (dated by TCRdb to 2020 to 2021). Study-level background: Samples from collaborators originated in the United States, Italy and Spain and spanned both the acute and convalescent phases of COVID-19. Samples were obtained from the ongoing ImmuneRACE study (first 160 participants) and from roughly 1,300 subjects provided by 6 global collaborators. Where available, HLA class I and class II types were obtained from metadata supplied by the sample provider rather than from assay-based typing. The sample metadata nearly always contained a de-identified subject ID, COVID-19 status, age in years and sex. Subjects who had been exposed to COVID-19, were actively infected with it, or had recovered from it provided the deeply sampled blood TCRbeta repertoires that made up the dataset. The repertoires were released in a freely available public database intended as a resource for research on the immune response to SARS-CoV-2. The prospective study material was composed of cDNA or gDNA derived from T cells, B-cell-depleted T cells, or PBMCs. General study outcomes and caveats: How much clinical and demographic metadata was included differed by source and by participant, and the metadata was provided uncurated.

TCRbeta CDR3 regions were amplified from genomic DNA by means of the immunoSEQ Assay, a bias-controlled multiplex PCR. The original pipeline was this. The number of nucleated cells in each sample was estimated by amplification of reference gene primers within the assay. To quantify the absolute abundance of each unique TCRbeta CDR3 rearrangement, sequence reads were collapsed and filtered. For each sample, productive Simpson clonality was calculated as the square root of Simpson's diversity index across productive rearrangements. In its TCRdb copy, this immuneACCESS table keeps in-frame sequences only and misses some clones. Where compared with another copy, unresolved V genes explain less than half of these, and the others have no known cause. The D gene and trimming were derived from the DNA, and the V and J assignments and clone size from that table. In this sample the table shows 350,000 or so clones, approximately 89% of which occur a single time. In total, the top ten clones hold approximately 1.6% of the sample.

Remarks on this clone: Its antigen is not yet known. No much larger clonotype is one base removed from it; base qualities were not supplied.

V was cut back by 0 bases and J by 5 bases, leaving a gap of 18 bases between them. For CDR1 and CDR2, the germline V gene lists SGHDT and YYEEEE. The CDR3, cysteine through phenylalanine, is 16 amino acids long. The retained sequence is limited to the CDR3, 48 bases, with the frame set at the first base. One collaborating source in Seattle enrolled patients while the patients were actively infected and followed the patients over time throughout the course of disease. Collaborating institutions collected whole blood in K2EDTA tubes following their own protocols. Collaborator samples were shipped for TCRbeta analysis as frozen whole blood, isolated PBMCs, or DNA extracted from either sample type.

This sequence was found in a woman aged 25 to 39 with COVID-19, enrolled during active disease. The chain was built from TRBV5-6 and TRBJ2-7; TRBD1 is perhaps the D gene, given 5 matching bases. The sequenced sample consisted of peripheral blood. The CDR3 region reads CASSLANRQGWDEQYF. The nucleotide sequence reads as follows: TGTGCCAGCAGCTTGGCCAACAGGCAGGGATGGGACGAGCAGTACTTC.